This TCR beta chain was identified in a study of T cell changes during pregnancy in multiple sclerosis. Clones were read by immunoSEQ multiplex PCR, and TCRdb kept only the in-frame ones, dropping some. The sample records roughly 51,000 clones, approximately 94% being singletons. This clone was detected only once. The ends were cut back, 1 base at V and 5 bases at J, with 12 bases in the middle. The CDR3 has 14 amino acids. The germline V gene encodes CDR1 LGHNA and CDR2 YNFKEQ. The chain couples TRBV4-2 to TRBJ2-7; a possible D gene is TRBD1 (6 bases). This clonotype was sampled from a female donor with multiple sclerosis, enrolled in a pregnancy study. Sequenced material: CD8+ T cells from peripheral blood mononuclear cells, taken before pregnancy. The CDR3 loop is CASSQVGRGHEQYF. In DNA form, the CDR3 reads TGTGCCAGCAGCCAAGTGGGCAGGGGCCACGAGCAGTACTTC.